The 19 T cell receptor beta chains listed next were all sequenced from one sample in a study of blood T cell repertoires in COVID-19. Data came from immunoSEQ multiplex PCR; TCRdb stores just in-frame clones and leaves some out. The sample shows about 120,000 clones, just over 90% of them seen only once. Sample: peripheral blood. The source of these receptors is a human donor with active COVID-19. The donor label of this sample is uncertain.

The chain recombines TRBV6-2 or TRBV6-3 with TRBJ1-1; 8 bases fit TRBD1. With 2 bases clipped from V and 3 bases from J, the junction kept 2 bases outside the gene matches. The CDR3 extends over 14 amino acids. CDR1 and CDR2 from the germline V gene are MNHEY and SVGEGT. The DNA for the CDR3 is TGTGCCAGCAGTTACCTGACAGGGGACACTGAAGCTTTCTTT. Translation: CASSYLTGDTEAFF.

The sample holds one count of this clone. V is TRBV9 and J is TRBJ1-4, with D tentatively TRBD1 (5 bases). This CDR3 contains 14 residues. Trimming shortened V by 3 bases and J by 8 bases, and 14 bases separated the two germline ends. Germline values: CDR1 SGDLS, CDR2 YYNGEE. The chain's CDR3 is CASSGREGREKLFF. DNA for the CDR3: TGTGCCAGCAGCGGCCGGGAGGGGCGAGAAAAACTGTTTTTT.

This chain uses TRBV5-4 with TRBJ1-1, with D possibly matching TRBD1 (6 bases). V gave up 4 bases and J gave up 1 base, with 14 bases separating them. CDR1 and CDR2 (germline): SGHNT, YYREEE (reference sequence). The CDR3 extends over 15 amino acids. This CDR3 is CASSPQQGRNTEAFF. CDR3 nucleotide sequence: TGTGCCAGCAGCCCTCAACAGGGTCGGAACACTGAAGCTTTCTTT.

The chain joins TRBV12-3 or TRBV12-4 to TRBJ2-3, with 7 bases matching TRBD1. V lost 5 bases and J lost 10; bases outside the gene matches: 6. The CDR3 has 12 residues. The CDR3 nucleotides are TGTGCCAGCAGTGACAGGGTGCCGGCGCAGTATTTT. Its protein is CASSDRVPAQYF.

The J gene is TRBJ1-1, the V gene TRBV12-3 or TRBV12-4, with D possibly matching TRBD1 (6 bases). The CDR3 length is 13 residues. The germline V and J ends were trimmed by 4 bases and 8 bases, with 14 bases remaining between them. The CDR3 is CASSSRGAGEAFF. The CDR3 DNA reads TGTGCCAGCAGTTCGCGGGGGGCGGGAGAAGCTTTCTTT.

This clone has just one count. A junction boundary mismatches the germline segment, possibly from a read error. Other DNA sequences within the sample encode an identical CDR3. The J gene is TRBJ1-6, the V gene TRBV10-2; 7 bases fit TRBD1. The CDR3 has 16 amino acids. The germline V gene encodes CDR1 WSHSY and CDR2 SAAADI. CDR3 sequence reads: CASSEGPGGLGSPLHF. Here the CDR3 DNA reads TGTGCCAGCAGTGAAGGGCCAGGGGGTTTGGGGTCACCCCTCCACTTT.

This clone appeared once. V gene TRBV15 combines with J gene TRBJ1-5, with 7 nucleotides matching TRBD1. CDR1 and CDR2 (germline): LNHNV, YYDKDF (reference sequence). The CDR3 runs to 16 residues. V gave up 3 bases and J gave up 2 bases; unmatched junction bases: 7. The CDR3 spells CATSREQGTGNQPQHF. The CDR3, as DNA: TGTGCCACCAGCAGGGAACAGGGGACCGGCAATCAGCCCCAGCATTTT.

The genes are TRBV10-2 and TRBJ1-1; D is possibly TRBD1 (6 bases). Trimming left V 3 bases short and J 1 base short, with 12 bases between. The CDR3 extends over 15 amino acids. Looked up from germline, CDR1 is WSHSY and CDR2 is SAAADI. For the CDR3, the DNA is TGCGCCAGCAGTGATGTTGGGACACCGAACACTGAAGCTTTCTTT. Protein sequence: CASSDVGTPNTEAFF.

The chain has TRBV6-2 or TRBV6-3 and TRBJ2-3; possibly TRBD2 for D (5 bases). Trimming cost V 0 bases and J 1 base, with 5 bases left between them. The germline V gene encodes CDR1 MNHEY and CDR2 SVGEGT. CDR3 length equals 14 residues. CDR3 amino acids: CASSYSRGTDTQYF. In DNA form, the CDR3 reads TGTGCCAGCAGTTACTCGAGGGGCACAGATACGCAGTATTTT.

Here the CDR3 DNA reads TGTGCCAGCAGCGTAGGTTCTACTCATACGCAGTATTTT. It yields the protein CASSVGSTHTQYF. The rearrangement joins TRBV9 to TRBJ2-3; D gene uncertain. The germline gives CDR1 SGDLS, CDR2 YYNGEE. V was pared by 0 bases and J by 7 bases, with 9 bases between. This CDR3 is built from 13 residues.

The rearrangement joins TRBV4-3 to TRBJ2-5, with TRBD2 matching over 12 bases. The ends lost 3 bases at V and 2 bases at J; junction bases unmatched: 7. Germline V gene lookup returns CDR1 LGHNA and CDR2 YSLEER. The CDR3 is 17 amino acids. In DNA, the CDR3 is TGCGCCAGCAGCCAGGAGGGACTAGCGGGCCTACAAGAGACCCAGTACTTC. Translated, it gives CASSQEGLAGLQETQYF.

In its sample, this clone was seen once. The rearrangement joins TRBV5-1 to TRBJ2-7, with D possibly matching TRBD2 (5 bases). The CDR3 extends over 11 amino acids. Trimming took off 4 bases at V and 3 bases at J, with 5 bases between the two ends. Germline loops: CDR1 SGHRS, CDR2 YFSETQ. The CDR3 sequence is CASSRDYEQYF. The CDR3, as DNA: TGCGCCAGCAGCCGGGACTACGAGCAGTACTTC.

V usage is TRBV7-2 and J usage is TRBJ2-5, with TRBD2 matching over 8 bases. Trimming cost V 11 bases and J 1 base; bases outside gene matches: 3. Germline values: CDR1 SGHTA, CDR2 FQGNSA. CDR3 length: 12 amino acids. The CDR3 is CAAGRVQETQYF. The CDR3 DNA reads TGTGCCGCCGGGAGGGTCCAAGAGACCCAGTACTTC.

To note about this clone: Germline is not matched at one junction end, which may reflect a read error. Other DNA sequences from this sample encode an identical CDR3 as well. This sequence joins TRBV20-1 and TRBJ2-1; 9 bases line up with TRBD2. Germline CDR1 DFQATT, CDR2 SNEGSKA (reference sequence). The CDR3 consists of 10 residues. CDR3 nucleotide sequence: TGCAGCGCTAGGGGACTAGCGCAGTTCTTC. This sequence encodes CSARGLAQFF.

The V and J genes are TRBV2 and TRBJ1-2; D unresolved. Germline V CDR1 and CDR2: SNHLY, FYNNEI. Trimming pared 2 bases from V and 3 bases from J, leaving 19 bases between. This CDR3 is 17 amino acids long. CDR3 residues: CASSELVLARGDYGYTF. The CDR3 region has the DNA TGTGCCAGCAGTGAACTTGTCCTGGCACGCGGAGACTATGGCTACACCTTC.

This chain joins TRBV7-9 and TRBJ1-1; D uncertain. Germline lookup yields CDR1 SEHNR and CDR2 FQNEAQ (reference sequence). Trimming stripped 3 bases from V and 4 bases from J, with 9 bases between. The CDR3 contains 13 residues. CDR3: CASSLGWSTEAFF. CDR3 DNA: TGTGCCAGCAGCTTGGGTTGGAGCACTGAAGCTTTCTTT.

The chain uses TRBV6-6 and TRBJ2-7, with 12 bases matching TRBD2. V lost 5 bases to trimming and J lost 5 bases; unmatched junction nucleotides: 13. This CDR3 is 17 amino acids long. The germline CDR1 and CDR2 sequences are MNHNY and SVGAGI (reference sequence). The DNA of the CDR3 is TGTGCCAGCAGTCGGTCCACCTCACTAGCGGGGGGCCACGAGCAGTACTTC. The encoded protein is CASSRSTSLAGGHEQYF.

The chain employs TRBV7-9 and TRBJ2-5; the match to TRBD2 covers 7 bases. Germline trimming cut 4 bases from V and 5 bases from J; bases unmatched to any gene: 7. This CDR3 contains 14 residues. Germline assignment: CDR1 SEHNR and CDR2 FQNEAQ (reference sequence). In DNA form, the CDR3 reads TGTGCCAGCAGCTCTGGACTAGTTGGGGAGACCCAGTACTTC. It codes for CASSSGLVGETQYF.

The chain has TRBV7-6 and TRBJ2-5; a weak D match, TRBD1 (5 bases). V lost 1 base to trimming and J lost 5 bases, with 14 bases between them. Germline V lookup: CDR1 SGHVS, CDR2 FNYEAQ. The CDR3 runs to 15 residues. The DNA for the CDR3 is TGTGCCAGCAGCTTAGGGGCAGGGCAGGAGGAGACCCAGTACTTC. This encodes CASSLGAGQEETQYF.